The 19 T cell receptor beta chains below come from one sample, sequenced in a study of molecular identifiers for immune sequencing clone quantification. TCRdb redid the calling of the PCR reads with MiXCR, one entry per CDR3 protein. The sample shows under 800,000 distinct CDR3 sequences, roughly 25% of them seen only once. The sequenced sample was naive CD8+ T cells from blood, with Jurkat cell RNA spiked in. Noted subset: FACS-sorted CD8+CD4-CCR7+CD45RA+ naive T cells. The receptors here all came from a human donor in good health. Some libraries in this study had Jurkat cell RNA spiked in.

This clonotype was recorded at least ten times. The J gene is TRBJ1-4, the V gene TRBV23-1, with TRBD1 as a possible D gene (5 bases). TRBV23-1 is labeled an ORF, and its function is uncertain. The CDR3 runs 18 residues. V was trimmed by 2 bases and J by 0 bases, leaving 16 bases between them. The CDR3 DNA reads TGCGCCAGCAGTCAAATAGGACAATCGGAAGCAACTAATGAAAAACTGTTTTTT. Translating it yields CASSQIGQSEATNEKLFF.

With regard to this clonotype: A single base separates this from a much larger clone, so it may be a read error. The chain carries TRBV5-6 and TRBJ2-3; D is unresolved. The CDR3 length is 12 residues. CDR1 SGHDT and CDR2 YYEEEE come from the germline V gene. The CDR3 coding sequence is TGTGCCGGCAGCTTTTACGCAGATACGCAGTATTTT. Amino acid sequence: CAGSFYADTQYF.

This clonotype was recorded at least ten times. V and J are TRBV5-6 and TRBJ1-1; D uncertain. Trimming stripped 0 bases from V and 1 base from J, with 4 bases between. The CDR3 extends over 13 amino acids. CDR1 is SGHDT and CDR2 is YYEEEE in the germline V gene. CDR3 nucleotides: TGTGCCAGCAGCTTGGCGTGGAACACTGAAGCTTTCTTT. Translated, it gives CASSLAWNTEAFF.

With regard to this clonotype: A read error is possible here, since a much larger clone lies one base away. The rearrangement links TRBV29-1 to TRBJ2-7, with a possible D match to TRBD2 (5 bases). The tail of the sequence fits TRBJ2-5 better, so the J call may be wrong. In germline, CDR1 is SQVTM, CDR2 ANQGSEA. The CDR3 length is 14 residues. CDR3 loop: CRVEDPGGQETQYF. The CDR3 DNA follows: TGCAGAGTTGAAGACCCAGGAGGCCAAGAGACCCAGTACTTC.

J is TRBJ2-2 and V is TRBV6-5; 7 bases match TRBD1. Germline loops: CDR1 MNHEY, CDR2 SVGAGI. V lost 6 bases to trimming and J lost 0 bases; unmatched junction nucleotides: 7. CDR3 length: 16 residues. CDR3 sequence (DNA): TGTGCCAGCAGCCGCCGGGACAGTGCGAACACCGGGGAGCTGTTTTTT. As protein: CASSRRDSANTGELFF.

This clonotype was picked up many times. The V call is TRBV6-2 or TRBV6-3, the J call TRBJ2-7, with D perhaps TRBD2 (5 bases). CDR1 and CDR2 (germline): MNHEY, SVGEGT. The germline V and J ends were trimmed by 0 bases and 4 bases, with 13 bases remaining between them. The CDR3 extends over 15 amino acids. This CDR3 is CASSYSSGSNYEQYF. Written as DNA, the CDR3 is TGTGCCAGCAGTTACTCATCGGGGTCAAATTACGAGCAGTACTTC.

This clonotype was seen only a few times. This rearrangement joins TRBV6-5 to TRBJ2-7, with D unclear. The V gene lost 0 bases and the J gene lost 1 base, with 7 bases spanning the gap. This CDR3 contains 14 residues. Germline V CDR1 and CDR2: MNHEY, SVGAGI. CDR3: CASSYSIQSYEQYF. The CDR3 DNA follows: TGTGCCAGCAGTTACTCGATACAGTCCTACGAGCAGTACTTC.

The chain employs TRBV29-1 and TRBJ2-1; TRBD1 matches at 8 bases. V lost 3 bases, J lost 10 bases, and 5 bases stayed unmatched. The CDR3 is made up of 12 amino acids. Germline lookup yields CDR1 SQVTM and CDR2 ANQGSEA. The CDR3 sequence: CSVEAGGGEQFF. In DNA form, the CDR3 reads TGCAGCGTTGAGGCAGGGGGCGGCGAGCAGTTCTTC.

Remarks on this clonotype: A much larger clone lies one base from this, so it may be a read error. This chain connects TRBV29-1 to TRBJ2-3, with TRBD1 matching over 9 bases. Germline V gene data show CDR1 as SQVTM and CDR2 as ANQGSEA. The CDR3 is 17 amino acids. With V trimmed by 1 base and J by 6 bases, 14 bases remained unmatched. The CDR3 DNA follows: TGCAGCGTTGAAGGTGTTCCGGTTGGACAGGGGTCTGATACGCAGTATTTT. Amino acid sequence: CSVEGVPVGQGSDTQYF.

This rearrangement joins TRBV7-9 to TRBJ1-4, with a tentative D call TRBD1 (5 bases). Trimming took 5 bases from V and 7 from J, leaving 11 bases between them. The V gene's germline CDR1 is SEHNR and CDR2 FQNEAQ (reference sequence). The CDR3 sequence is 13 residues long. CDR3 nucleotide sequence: TGTGCCAGCAGCCCCCCGGGGCGTGAAAAACTGTTTTTT. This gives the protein CASSPPGREKLFF.

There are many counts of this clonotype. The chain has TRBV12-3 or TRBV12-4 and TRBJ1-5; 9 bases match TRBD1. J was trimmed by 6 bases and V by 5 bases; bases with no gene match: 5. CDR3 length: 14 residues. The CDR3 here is CASSPGTGFQPQHF. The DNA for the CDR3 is TGTGCCAGCAGTCCGGGGACAGGGTTTCAGCCCCAGCATTTT.

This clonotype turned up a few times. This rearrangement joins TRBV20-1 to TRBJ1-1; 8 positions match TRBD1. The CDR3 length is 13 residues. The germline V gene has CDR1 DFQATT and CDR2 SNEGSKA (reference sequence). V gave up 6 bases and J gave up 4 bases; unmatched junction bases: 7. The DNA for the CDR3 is TGCAGTGCCAAAGGTACAGGGGGCACTGAAGCTTTCTTT. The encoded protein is CSAKGTGGTEAFF.

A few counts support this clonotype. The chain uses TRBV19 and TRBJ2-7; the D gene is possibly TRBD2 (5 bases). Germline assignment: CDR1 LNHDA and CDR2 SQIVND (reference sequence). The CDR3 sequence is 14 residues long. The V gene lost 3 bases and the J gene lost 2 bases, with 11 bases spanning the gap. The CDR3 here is CASSMSGVTYEQYF. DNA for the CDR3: TGTGCCAGTAGTATGTCCGGGGTCACCTACGAGCAGTACTTC.

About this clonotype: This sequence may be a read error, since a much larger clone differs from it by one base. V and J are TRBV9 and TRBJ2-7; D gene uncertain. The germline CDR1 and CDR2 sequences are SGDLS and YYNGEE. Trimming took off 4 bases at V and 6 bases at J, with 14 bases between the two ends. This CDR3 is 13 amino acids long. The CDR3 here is CASSPDMGSEQYF. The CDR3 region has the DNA TGTGCCAGCAGCCCAGACATGGGAAGCGAGCAGTACTTC.

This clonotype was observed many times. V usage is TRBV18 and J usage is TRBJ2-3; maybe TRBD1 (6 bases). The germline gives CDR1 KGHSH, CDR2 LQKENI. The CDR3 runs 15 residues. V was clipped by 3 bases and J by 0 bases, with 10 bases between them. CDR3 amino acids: CASSPTGRSTDTQYF. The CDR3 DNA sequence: TGTGCCAGCTCACCTACAGGGAGAAGCACAGATACGCAGTATTTT. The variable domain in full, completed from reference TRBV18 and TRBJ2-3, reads NAGVMQNPRHLVRRRGQEARLRCSPMKGHSHVYWYRQLPEEGLKFMVYLQKENIIDESGMPKERFSAEFPKEGPSILRIQQVVRGDSAAYFCASSPTGRSTDTQYFGPGTRLTVL.

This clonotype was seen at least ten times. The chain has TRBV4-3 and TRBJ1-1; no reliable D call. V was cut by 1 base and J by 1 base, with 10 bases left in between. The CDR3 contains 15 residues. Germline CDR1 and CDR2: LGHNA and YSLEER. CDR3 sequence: CASSQVPQANTEAFF. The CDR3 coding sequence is TGCGCCAGCAGCCAAGTTCCCCAGGCGAACACTGAAGCTTTCTTT.

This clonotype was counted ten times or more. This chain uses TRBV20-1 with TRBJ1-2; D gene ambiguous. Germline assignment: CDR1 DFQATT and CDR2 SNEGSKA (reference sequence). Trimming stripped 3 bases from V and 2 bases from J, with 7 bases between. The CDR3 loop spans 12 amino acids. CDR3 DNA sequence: TGCAGTGCTAGTTGGGAGAACTATGGCTACACCTTC. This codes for CSASWENYGYTF.

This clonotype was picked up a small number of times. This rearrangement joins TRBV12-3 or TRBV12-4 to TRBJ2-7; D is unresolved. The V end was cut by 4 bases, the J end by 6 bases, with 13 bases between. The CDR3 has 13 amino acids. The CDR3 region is CASSWTDVFEQYF. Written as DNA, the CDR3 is TGTGCCAGCAGTTGGACGGACGTGTTCGAGCAGTACTTC.

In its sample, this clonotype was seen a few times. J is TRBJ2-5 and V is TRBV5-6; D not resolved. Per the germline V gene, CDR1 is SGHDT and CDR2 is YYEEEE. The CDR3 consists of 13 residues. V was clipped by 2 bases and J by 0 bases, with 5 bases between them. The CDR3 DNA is TGTGCCAGCAGCTTACGGAACCAAGAGACCCAGTACTTC. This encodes CASSLRNQETQYF.